This TCR beta chain is drawn from a study of blood T cells in healthy people across ages. V was shortened by 5 bases and J by 4 bases, with 17 bases between the two germline ends. Per germline, CDR1 SEHNR and CDR2 FQNEAQ (reference sequence). The CDR3 length is 15 residues. Through a sample-barcoded 5' primer and a J-beta primer mix, a second PCR was run for roughly 6 to 12 cycles. TCRdb analysed the 5' RACE reads with MiXCR anew, one entry per CDR3 protein. The sample lists 700,000 or so distinct CDR3 sequences; about 24% were seen once. This clonotype was detected many times. Sequencing was done on a sample of blood. The receptor was derived from a man aged 65 to 79 in good health. V usage is TRBV7-9 and J usage is TRBJ2-5; D might be TRBD1 or TRBD2, each matching 5 bases. CDR3 in amino acids: CASSPNPGGTETQYF. The CDR3, as DNA: TGTGCCAGCAGCCCCAACCCCGGTGGGACAGAGACCCAGTACTTC.